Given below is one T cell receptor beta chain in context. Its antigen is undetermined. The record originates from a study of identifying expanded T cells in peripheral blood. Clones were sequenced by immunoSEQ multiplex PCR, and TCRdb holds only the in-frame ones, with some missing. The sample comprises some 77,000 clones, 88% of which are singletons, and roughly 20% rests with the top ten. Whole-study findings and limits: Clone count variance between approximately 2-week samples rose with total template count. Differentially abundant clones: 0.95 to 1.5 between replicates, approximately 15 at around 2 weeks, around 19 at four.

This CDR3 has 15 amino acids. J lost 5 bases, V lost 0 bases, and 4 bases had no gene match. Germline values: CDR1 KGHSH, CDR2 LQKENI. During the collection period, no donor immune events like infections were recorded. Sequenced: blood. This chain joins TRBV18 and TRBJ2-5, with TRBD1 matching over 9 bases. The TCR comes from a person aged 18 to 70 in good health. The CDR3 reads CASSPPGQGSETQYF. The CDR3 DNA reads TGTGCCAGCTCACCACCGGGACAGGGATCGGAGACCCAGTACTTC. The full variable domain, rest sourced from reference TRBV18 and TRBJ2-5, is NAGVMQNPRHLVRRRGQEARLRCSPMKGHSHVYWYRQLPEEGLKFMVYLQKENIIDESGMPKERFSAEFPKEGPSILRIQQVVRGDSAAYFCASSPPGQGSETQYFGPGTRLLVL.